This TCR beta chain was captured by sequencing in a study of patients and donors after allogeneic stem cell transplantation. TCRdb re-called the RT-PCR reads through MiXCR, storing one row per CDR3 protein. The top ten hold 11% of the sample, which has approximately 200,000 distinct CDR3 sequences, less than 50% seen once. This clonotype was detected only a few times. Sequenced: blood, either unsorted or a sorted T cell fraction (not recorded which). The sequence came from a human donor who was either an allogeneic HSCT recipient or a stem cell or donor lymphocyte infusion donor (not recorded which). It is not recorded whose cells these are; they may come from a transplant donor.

The CDR3: CATSRERGSQPQHF. DNA of the CDR3: TGTGCCACCAGCAGAGAAAGAGGTTCTCAGCCCCAGCATTTT. The J gene is TRBJ1-5, the V gene TRBV15; D gene ambiguous. Looked up from germline, CDR1 is LNHNV and CDR2 is YYDKDF (reference sequence). This CDR3 has 14 residues. Trimming removed 0 bases from V and 6 bases from J, with 9 bases in between.